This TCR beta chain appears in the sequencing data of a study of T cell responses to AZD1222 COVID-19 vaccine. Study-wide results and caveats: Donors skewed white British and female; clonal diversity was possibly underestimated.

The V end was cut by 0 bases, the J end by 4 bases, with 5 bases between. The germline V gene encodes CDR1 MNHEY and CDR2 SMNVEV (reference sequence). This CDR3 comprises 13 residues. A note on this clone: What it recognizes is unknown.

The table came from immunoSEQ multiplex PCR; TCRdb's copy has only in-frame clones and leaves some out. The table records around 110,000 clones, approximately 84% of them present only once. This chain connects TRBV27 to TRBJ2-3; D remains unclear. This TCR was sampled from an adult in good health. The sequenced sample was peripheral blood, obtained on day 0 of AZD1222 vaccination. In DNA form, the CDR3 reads TGTGCCAGCAGTTTATCCGCGGCAGATACGCAGTATTTT. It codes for CASSLSAADTQYF.